Below are 31 T cell receptor beta chains sequenced from a single sample in a study of PD-1 blockade in mismatch repair-deficient tumors. Here immunoSEQ multiplex PCR was the method, and the copy in TCRdb shows in-frame clones only, minus some. The sample records 90,000 to 120,000 clones, about 79% being singletons. Here the sequenced sample was peripheral blood, taken approximately 35 weeks after starting pembrolizumab. These receptor sequences come from an adult with mismatch repair-deficient cancer.

Concerning this clone itself: This could be a read error, since a much larger clone is one nucleotide away. Other DNA sequences in the same sample also yield this CDR3. This chain joins TRBV5-1 and TRBJ2-4; D may correspond to TRBD1 or TRBD2 (5 bases each). Trimming cost V 6 bases and J 7 bases, with 17 bases left between them. CDR3 length: 14 amino acids. CDR1 is SGHRS, CDR2 YFSETQ, per germline. The CDR3 protein is CASTYTPGSNIQYF. The CDR3 DNA reads TGCGCCAGCACATACACCCCAGGGAGCAACATTCAGTACTTC.

The chain couples TRBV5-4 to TRBJ2-3; D is possibly TRBD2 (7 bases). This CDR3 contains 16 residues. V was shortened by 4 bases and J by 4 bases, with 19 bases between the two germline ends. Looked up from germline, CDR1 is SGHNT and CDR2 is YYREEE (reference sequence). CDR3 nucleotides: TGTGCCAGCAGCCGGGCGGGGGCGAGTGTCGCAGATACGCAGTATTTT. Amino acids: CASSRAGASVADTQYF.

The rearrangement links TRBV6-1 to TRBJ2-1, with D unresolved. CDR1 and CDR2 (germline): MNHNS, SASEGT. This CDR3 spans 12 amino acids. V gave up 7 bases and J gave up 10 bases, with 14 bases separating them. The CDR3 coding sequence is TGTGCCAGCAATCATTACGGGCTAGAGCAGTTCTTC. Translated, it gives CASNHYGLEQFF.

This rearrangement joins TRBV7-9 to TRBJ1-4; tentatively, D is TRBD1 (5 bases). There are 14 residues in the CDR3. Germline V gives CDR1 SEHNR, CDR2 FQNEAQ (reference sequence). V lost 3 bases, J lost 3 bases, and 8 bases lay in between. CDR3 nucleotide sequence: TGTGCCAGCAGCTTCCAGGGAGCTAATGAAAAACTGTTTTTT. Protein product: CASSFQGANEKLFF. The entire variable domain, with the rest obtained from reference TRBV7-9 and TRBJ1-4, is as follows: DTGVSQNPRHKITKRGQNVTFRCDPISEHNRLYWYRQTLGQGPEFLTYFQNEAQLEKSRLLSDRFSAERPKGSFSTLEIQRTEQGDSAMYLCASSFQGANEKLFFGSGTQLSVL.

J is TRBJ2-7 and V is TRBV29-1; 7 bases are shared with TRBD1. CDR1 and CDR2 (germline): SQVTM, ANQGSEA. The junction had 7 bases not matched to a gene; V was cut back by 4 bases and J by 4 bases. The CDR3 length is 13 residues. The CDR3 reads CSVGVGGGYEQYF. The CDR3 coding sequence is TGCAGCGTTGGGGTAGGGGGCGGTTACGAGCAGTACTTC.

This chain joins TRBV2 and TRBJ2-2, with a tentative D call TRBD1 (5 bases). Trimming pared 8 bases from V and 0 bases from J, leaving 10 bases between. This CDR3 has 14 residues. The V gene's germline CDR1 is SNHLY and CDR2 FYNNEI. CDR3 amino acids: CASSKGTNTGELFF. The CDR3 DNA is TGTGCCAGCTCCAAGGGGACGAACACCGGGGAGCTGTTTTTT.

The chain combines TRBV27 with TRBJ1-2; 9 bases are shared with TRBD1. CDR3 length: 13 amino acids. Germline lookup yields CDR1 MNHEY and CDR2 SMNVEV (reference sequence). V was pared by 10 bases and J by 4 bases, with 7 bases of the junction left unmatched. The CDR3 region is CATRTGVAYGYTF. Written as DNA, the CDR3 is TGTGCCACCCGGACAGGGGTAGCCTATGGCTACACCTTC.

This sequence joins TRBV5-8 and TRBJ2-1, with D unresolved. Per germline, CDR1 SGHTS and CDR2 YDEGEE. The CDR3 consists of 13 residues. V was cut by 2 bases and J by 6 bases, with 9 bases left in between. The chain's CDR3 is CASSFVRINEQFF. The CDR3 bases are TGTGCCAGCAGCTTTGTTAGAATCAATGAGCAGTTCTTC.

The chain recombines TRBV9 with TRBJ1-4; D may be TRBD1 (5 bases). The germline CDR1 and CDR2 sequences are SGDLS and YYNGEE. The V end was cut by 3 bases, the J end by 8 bases, with 14 bases between. The CDR3 spans 14 residues. The CDR3, as DNA: TGTGCCAGCAGCGCCCCGGGGGTCGGGGAAAAACTGTTTTTT. Amino acid sequence: CASSAPGVGEKLFF.

The chain has TRBV19 and TRBJ2-1; TRBD2 matches 8 bases. V was pared by 3 bases and J by 7 bases, with 8 bases of the junction left unmatched. The CDR3 has 15 residues. The germline gives CDR1 LNHDA, CDR2 SQIVND (reference sequence). CDR3 amino acids: CASSISAGGVNEQFF. The CDR3 DNA sequence: TGTGCCAGTAGTATTTCTGCGGGAGGAGTAAATGAGCAGTTCTTC.

The V gene is TRBV27, the J gene TRBJ2-7; 11 nucleotides agree with TRBD2. V trimming: 4 bases; J trimming: 7 bases; junction bases outside the gene matches: 12. Germline lookup yields CDR1 MNHEY and CDR2 SMNVEV (reference sequence). The CDR3 extends over 16 amino acids. CDR3 in amino acids: CASSSLRGLAVREQYF. Here the CDR3 DNA reads TGTGCCAGCAGTTCACTACGGGGACTAGCGGTGCGGGAGCAGTACTTC.

The chain is built from TRBV9 and TRBJ1-1; D gene uncertain. The CDR3 extends over 15 amino acids. From germline, CDR1 is SGDLS and CDR2 YYNGEE. Trimming stripped 0 bases from V and 0 bases from J, with 9 bases between. CDR3 in DNA: TGTGCCAGCAGCGTAGCTCCGGGAGTGAACACTGAAGCTTTCTTT. This encodes CASSVAPGVNTEAFF.

J is TRBJ2-2 and V is TRBV27, with D uncertain. Per germline, CDR1 MNHEY and CDR2 SMNVEV (reference sequence). The CDR3 length is 13 residues. V was shortened by 2 bases and J by 5 bases, with 6 bases between the two germline ends. The CDR3 loop reads CASSLKGTGELFF. The CDR3 DNA reads TGTGCCAGCAGTTTAAAGGGAACCGGGGAGCTGTTTTTT.

J is TRBJ2-7 and V is TRBV27; 9 bases fit TRBD1. The CDR3 spans 14 residues. Trimming took 5 bases from V and 3 from J; bases not matched to a gene: 5. Germline assignment: CDR1 MNHEY and CDR2 SMNVEV (reference sequence). CDR3 DNA sequence: TGTGCCAGCAGTCCTCGGGACAGGGACTACGAGCAGTACTTC. The encoded protein is CASSPRDRDYEQYF.

The rearrangement joins TRBV19 to TRBJ1-2; D is undetermined. Trimming shortened V by 7 bases and J by 3 bases, and 6 bases separated the two germline ends. The CDR3 loop spans 11 amino acids. In germline, CDR1 is LNHDA, CDR2 SQIVND (reference sequence). The DNA for the CDR3 is TGTGCCAGTACAGGCTACTATGGCTACACCTTC. It encodes CASTGYYGYTF.

V usage is TRBV18 and J usage is TRBJ1-5; no clear D. The CDR3 runs 13 residues. Trimming removed 3 bases at V and 11 bases at J, with 14 bases between. CDR1 and CDR2 from the germline V gene are KGHSH and LQKENI. The CDR3 here is CASSPTDARAQHF. For the CDR3, the DNA is TGTGCCAGCTCACCTACAGATGCCCGGGCCCAGCATTTT.

V gene TRBV7-3 combines with J gene TRBJ2-2, with D tentatively TRBD1 (5 bases). The CDR3 contains 12 residues. Germline V lookup: CDR1 SGHTA, CDR2 FQGTGA. The ends were cut back, 4 bases at V and 7 bases at J, with 7 bases in the middle. CDR3 in DNA: TGTGCCAGCAGCTCAGGGATCGGGGAGCTGTTTTTT. It encodes CASSSGIGELFF. Together with reference TRBV7-3 and TRBJ2-2, the CDR3 gives the full variable domain: GAGVSQTPSNKVTEKGKYVELRCDPISGHTALYWYRQSLGQGPEFLIYFQGTGAADDSGLPNDRFFAVRPEGSVSTLKIQRTERGDSAVYLCASSSGIGELFFGEGSRLTVL.

This chain links TRBV7-2 with TRBJ2-1; 14 nucleotides align to TRBD2. V gave up 6 bases and J gave up 7 bases; unmatched junction bases: 8. Germline CDR1 is SGHTA and CDR2 is FQGNSA. The CDR3 sequence is 16 residues long. CDR3: CASRTDGTSGSNEQFF. The CDR3 nucleotides read TGTGCCAGCAGGACGGACGGGACTAGCGGGAGTAATGAGCAGTTCTTC.

This sequence joins TRBV7-6 and TRBJ2-2; 7 bases agree with TRBD1. This CDR3 has 15 residues. Germline trimming cut 1 base from V and 4 bases from J; bases unmatched to any gene: 3. CDR1 and CDR2 (germline): SGHVS, FNYEAQ. CDR3 sequence (DNA): TGTGCCAGCAGCTTAGTTCCAGGGGGCACCGGGGAGCTGTTTTTT. Its translation is CASSLVPGGTGELFF.

This chain connects TRBV6-7 to TRBJ2-2; 15 bases align to TRBD2. TRBV6-7 falls under the ORF class, with uncertain function. The V segment lost 4 bases and the J segment 0 bases; nucleotides outside the gene matches: 6. This CDR3 spans 19 amino acids. The CDR3 bases are TGTGCCAGCAGTTCCATGGGACTAGCGGGAGGTGCGAACACCGGGGAGCTGTTTTTT. Translating gives CASSSMGLAGGANTGELFF.

This chain joins TRBV7-3 and TRBJ1-5; TRBD1 might be the D (5 bases). The CDR3 has 15 amino acids. V was clipped by 2 bases and J by 2 bases, with 10 bases between them. Germline loops: CDR1 SGHTA, CDR2 FQGTGA. DNA of the CDR3: TGTGCCAGCAGCTTACGGGGCACGGGCAATCAGCCCCAGCATTTT. It translates to CASSLRGTGNQPQHF.

The CDR3 reads CASSQAGATYEQYF. CDR3 coding DNA: TGTGCCAGCAGCCAAGCGGGAGCCACCTACGAGCAGTACTTC. The genes are TRBV6-5 and TRBJ2-7, with TRBD2 identical over 8 bases. Germline-derived CDR1 and CDR2 are MNHEY and SVGAGI. J was trimmed by 2 bases and V by 6 bases; bases with no gene match: 6. This CDR3 has 14 residues.

The V call is TRBV15, the J call TRBJ1-5; D is ambiguous. Trimming took off 0 bases at V and 5 bases at J, with 11 bases between the two ends. CDR1 LNHNV and CDR2 YYDKDF come from the germline V gene (reference sequence). The length of the CDR3 is 15 residues. Here the CDR3 reads CATSRDRGDYQPQHF. DNA for the CDR3: TGTGCCACCAGCAGAGACCGGGGAGATTATCAGCCCCAGCATTTT.

The chain joins TRBV19 to TRBJ2-7; TRBD2 might be the D (5 bases). Deletions cut 3 bases from V and 7 bases from J, with 16 bases between. The CDR3 is 14 residues long. CDR1 and CDR2 (germline): LNHDA, SQIVND (reference sequence). The CDR3 DNA is TGTGCCAGTAGTATCGCCGGGGTGGTGGGGGAGCAGTACTTC. Translation: CASSIAGVVGEQYF.

There are a few counts of this clone. This rearrangement joins TRBV19 to TRBJ2-2, with D maybe TRBD1 (6 bases). V was cut by 5 bases and J by 3 bases, with 10 bases left in between. CDR3 length: 14 residues. Germline CDR1 is LNHDA and CDR2 is SQIVND (reference sequence). The CDR3 DNA reads TGTGCCAGTAGTGGGAACAGGGACACCGGGGAGCTGTTTTTT. This gives the protein CASSGNRDTGELFF. The full variable domain, its missing parts supplied by reference TRBV19 and TRBJ2-2, is DGGITQSPKYLFRKEGQNVTLSCEQNLNHDAMYWYRQDPGQGLRLIYYSQIVNDFQKGDIAEGYSVSREKKESFPLTVTSAQKNPTAFYLCASSGNRDTGELFFGEGSRLTVL.

The chain joins TRBV18 to TRBJ2-1; 7 bases are shared with TRBD2. V dropped 5 bases and J dropped 7; count of bases not matched to a gene: 11. Germline V gives CDR1 KGHSH, CDR2 LQKENI. There are 15 residues in the CDR3. CDR3 nucleotide sequence: TGTGCCAGCTCAATACGGGAGGCCCAAGTGAATGAGCAGTTCTTC. Residues: CASSIREAQVNEQFF.

The rearrangement uses TRBV7-9 and TRBJ1-4; the D gene is possibly TRBD1 (6 bases). Per the germline V gene, CDR1 is SEHNR and CDR2 is FQNEAQ (reference sequence). The CDR3 has 15 amino acids. Trimming stripped 2 bases from V and 8 bases from J, with 15 bases between. The CDR3 nucleotides read TGTGCCAGCAGCTTAAGGCGGCAGGGGCCCGAAAAACTGTTTTTT. Translated: CASSLRRQGPEKLFF.

The CDR3 coding sequence is TGTGCCAGCTCACCACGTTCAGTACCTGGAAACACCATATATTTT. Its translation is CASSPRSVPGNTIYF. The rearrangement uses TRBV18 and TRBJ1-3, with D hard to call. The V and J ends lost 1 base and 2 bases respectively, with 9 bases between them. CDR1 is KGHSH and CDR2 is LQKENI in the germline V gene. CDR3 length: 15 residues.

This clone was counted a single time. The chain joins TRBV27 to TRBJ2-7; D possibly corresponds to TRBD1 (6 bases). Trimming stripped 5 bases from V and 1 base from J, with 12 bases between. CDR1 is MNHEY, CDR2 SMNVEV, per germline (reference sequence). The CDR3 extends over 14 amino acids. CDR3 DNA sequence: TGTGCCAGCAGTGATTACAGGGAATCCTACGAGCAGTACTTC. It encodes CASSDYRESYEQYF.

The chain is built from TRBV11-2 and TRBJ2-7, with D perhaps matching TRBD2 (6 bases). The V end was cut by 2 bases, the J end by 4 bases, with 12 bases between. CDR3 size: 14 residues. Per the germline V gene, CDR1 is SGHAT and CDR2 is FQNNGV. In DNA, the CDR3 is TGTGCCAGCAGCTTATTGCGGGGCCTTTACGAGCAGTACTTC. Its translation is CASSLLRGLYEQYF.

The chain has TRBV19 and TRBJ2-3, with 8 bases lining up with TRBD2. The germline V gene has CDR1 LNHDA and CDR2 SQIVND (reference sequence). There are 16 residues in the CDR3. The V and J ends lost 6 bases and 4 bases, in that order; junction bases with no gene match: 12. CDR3 nucleotide sequence: TGTGCCAGTAGCCGGGGGGGGACTATGGGCTCAGATACGCAGTATTTT. Amino acid sequence: CASSRGGTMGSDTQYF. Filled out from reference TRBV19 and TRBJ2-3, the complete variable domain reads DGGITQSPKYLFRKEGQNVTLSCEQNLNHDAMYWYRQDPGQGLRLIYYSQIVNDFQKGDIAEGYSVSREKKESFPLTVTSAQKNPTAFYLCASSRGGTMGSDTQYFGPGTRLTVL.